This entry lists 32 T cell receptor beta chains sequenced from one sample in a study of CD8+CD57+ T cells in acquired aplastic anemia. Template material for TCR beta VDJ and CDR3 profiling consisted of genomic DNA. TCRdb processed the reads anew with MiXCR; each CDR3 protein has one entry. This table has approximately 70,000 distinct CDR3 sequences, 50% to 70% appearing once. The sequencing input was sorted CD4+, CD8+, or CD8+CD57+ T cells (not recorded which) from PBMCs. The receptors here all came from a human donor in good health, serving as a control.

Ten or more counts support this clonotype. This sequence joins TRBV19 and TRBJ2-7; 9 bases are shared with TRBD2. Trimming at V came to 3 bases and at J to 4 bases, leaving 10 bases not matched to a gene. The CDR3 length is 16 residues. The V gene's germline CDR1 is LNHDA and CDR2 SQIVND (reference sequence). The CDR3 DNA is TGTGCCAGTAGTATCCGGCTTAGCGGGAGTTCGTACGAGCAGTACTTC. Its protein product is CASSIRLSGSSYEQYF.

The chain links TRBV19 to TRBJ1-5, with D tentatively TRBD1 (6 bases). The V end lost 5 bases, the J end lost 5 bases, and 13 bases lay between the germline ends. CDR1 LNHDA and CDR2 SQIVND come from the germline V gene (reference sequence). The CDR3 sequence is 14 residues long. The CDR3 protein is CASSGYQGYQPQHF. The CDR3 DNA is TGTGCCAGTAGTGGATATCAGGGGTATCAGCCCCAGCATTTT.

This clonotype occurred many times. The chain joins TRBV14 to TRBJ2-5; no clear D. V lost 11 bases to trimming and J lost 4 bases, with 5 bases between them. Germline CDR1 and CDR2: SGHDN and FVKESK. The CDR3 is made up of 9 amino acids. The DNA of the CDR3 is TGTGCCGGAAGAGAGACCCAGTACTTC. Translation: CAGRETQYF.

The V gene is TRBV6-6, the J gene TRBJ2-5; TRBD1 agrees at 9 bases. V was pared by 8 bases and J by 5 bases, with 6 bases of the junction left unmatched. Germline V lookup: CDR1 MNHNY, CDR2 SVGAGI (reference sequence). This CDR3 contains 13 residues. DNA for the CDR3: TGTGCCAGCCTCGGACAGGGGAGTGAGACCCAGTACTTC. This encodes CASLGQGSETQYF.

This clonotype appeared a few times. CDR3 amino acids: CASSESGLAEDNEQFF. The CDR3 DNA sequence: TGCGCCAGCAGTGAGTCCGGACTAGCGGAGGACAATGAGCAGTTCTTC. This chain links TRBV10-1 with TRBJ2-1; TRBD2 matches at 10 bases. In germline, CDR1 is WNHNN, CDR2 SYGVQD (reference sequence). There are 16 residues in the CDR3. The J segment lost 5 bases and the V segment lost 0 bases, leaving 4 bases of the junction unmatched.

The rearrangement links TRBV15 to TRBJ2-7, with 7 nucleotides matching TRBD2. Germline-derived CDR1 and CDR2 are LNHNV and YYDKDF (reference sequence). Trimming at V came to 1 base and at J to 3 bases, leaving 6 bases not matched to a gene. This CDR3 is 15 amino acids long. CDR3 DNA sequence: TGTGCCACCAGCAGAGTAACTAGCGCAAACTACGAGCAGTACTTC. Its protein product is CATSRVTSANYEQYF.

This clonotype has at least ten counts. CDR3 bases: TGTGCCAGCCACCGTTCGAAGCGGGAGAGATATGAGCAGTTCTTC. Translation gives CASHRSKRERYEQFF. The chain couples TRBV6-1 to TRBJ2-1, with TRBD2 matching 8 bases. The V segment lost 8 bases and the J segment 8 bases; nucleotides outside the gene matches: 14. Germline loops: CDR1 MNHNS, CDR2 SASEGT. The CDR3 runs 15 residues.

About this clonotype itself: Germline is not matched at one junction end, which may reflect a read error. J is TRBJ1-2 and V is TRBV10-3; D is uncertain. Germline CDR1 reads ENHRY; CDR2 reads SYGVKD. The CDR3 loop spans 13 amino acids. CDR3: CAISANGDYGYTF. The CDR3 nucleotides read TGCGCCATCAGTGCAAATGGTGACTATGGCTACACCTTC.

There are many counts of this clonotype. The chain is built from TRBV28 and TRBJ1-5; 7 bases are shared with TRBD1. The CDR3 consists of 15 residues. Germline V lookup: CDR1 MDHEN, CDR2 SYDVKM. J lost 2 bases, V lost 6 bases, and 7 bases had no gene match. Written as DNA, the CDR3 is TGTGCCAGCAGAGTCTCAGGGGGAGGCAATCAGCCCCAGCATTTT. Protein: CASRVSGGGNQPQHF.

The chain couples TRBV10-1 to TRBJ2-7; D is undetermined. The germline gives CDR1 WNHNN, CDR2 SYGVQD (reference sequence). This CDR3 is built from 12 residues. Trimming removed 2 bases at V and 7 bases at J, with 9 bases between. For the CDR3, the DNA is TGCGCCAGCAGTGAGGATAACGGGGAGCAGTACTTC. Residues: CASSEDNGEQYF.

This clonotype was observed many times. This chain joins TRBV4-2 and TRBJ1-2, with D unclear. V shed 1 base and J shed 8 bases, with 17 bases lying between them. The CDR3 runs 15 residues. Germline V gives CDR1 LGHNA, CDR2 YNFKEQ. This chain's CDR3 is CASSQGVRERNGYTF. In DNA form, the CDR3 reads TGTGCCAGCAGCCAAGGGGTTAGGGAGAGGAACGGCTACACCTTC.

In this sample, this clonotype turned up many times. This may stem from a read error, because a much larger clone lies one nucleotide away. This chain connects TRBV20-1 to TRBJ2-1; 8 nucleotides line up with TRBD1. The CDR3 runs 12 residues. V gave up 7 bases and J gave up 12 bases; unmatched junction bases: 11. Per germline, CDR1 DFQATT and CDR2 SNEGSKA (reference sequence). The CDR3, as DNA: TGCAGTGGATCGGACAGGGTGACTGGGCAGTTCTTC. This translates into CSGSDRVTGQFF.

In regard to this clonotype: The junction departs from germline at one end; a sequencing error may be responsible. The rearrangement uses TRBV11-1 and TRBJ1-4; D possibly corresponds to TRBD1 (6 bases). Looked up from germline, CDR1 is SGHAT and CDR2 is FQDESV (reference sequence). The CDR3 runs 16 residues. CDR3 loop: CARSPTGRLTNEKLFF. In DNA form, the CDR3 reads TGTGCCCGCAGCCCAACAGGGAGGCTGACTAATGAAAAACTGTTTTTT.

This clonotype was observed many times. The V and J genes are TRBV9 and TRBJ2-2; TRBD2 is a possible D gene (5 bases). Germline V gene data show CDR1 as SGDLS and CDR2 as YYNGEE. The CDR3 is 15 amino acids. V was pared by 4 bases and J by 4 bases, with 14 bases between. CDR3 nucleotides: TGTGCCAGCAGCTCCCGGGATCGGGGCACCGGGGAGCTGTTTTTT. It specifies CASSSRDRGTGELFF.

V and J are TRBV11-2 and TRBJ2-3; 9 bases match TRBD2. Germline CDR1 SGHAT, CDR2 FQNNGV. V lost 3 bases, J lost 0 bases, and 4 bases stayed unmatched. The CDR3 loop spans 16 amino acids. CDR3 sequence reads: CASSFTLAGSTDTQYF. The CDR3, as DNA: TGTGCCAGCAGCTTTACTCTAGCGGGGAGCACAGATACGCAGTATTTT.

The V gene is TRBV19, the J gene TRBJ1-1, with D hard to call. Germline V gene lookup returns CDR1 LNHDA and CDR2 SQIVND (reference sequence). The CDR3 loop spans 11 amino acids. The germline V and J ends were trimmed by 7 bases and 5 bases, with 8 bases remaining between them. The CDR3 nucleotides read TGTGCCAGTACTTGGAATACTGAAGCTTTCTTT. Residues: CASTWNTEAFF.

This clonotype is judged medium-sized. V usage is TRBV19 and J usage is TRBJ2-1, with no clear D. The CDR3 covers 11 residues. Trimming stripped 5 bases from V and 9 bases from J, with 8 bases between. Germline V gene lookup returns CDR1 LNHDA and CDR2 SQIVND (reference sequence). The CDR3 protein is CASSSYVEQFF. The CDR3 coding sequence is TGTGCCAGTAGTTCGTACGTTGAGCAGTTCTTC.

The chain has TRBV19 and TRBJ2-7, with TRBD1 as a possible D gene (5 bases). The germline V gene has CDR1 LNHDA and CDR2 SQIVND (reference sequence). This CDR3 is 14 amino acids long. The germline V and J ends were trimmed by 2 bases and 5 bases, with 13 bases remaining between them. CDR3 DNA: TGTGCCAGTAGTATAAGGCAGGGTCTCCACGAGCAGTACTTC. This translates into CASSIRQGLHEQYF.

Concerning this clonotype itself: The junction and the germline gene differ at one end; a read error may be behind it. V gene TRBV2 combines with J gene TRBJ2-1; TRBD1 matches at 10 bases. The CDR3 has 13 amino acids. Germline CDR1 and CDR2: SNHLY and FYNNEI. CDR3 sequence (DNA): TGTGCCAGCCGTGACAGGGGGCATAATCAGCAGTTCTTC. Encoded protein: CASRDRGHNQQFF.

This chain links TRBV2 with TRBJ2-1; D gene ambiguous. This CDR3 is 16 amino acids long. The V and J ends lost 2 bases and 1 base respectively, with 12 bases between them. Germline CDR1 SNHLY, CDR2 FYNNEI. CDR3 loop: CASSESAALSYNEQFF. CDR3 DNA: TGTGCCAGCAGTGAAAGTGCGGCTTTGTCCTACAATGAGCAGTTCTTC.

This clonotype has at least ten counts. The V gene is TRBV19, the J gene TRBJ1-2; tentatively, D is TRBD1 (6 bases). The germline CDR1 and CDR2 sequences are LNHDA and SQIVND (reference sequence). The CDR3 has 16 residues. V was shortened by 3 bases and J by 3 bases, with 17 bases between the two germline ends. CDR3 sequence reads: CASSISGGGGHYGYTF. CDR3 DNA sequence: TGTGCCAGTAGTATCTCGGGGGGCGGAGGTCACTATGGCTACACCTTC. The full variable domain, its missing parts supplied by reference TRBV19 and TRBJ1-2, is DGGITQSPKYLFRKEGQNVTLSCEQNLNHDAMYWYRQDPGQGLRLIYYSQIVNDFQKGDIAEGYSVSREKKESFPLTVTSAQKNPTAFYLCASSISGGGGHYGYTFGSGTRLTVV.

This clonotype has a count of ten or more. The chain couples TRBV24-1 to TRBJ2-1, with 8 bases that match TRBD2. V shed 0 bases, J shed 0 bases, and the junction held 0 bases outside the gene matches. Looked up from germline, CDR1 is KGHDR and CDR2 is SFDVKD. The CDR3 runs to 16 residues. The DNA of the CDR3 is TGTGCCACCAGTGATTTGAGCGGGAGCTCCTACAATGAGCAGTTCTTC. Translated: CATSDLSGSSYNEQFF.

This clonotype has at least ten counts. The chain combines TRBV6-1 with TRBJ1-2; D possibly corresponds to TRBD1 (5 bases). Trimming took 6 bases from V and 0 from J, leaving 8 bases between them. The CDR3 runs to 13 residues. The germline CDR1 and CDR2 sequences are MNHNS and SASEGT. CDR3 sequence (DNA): TGTGCCAGCAGGAGGGGTTCTAACTATGGCTACACCTTC. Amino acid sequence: CASRRGSNYGYTF.

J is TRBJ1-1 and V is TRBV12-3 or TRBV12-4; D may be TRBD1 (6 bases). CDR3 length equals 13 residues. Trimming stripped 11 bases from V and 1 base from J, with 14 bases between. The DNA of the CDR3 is TGTGCCGACCGGGGGCAGGGGAACACTGAAGCTTTCTTT. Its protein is CADRGQGNTEAFF.

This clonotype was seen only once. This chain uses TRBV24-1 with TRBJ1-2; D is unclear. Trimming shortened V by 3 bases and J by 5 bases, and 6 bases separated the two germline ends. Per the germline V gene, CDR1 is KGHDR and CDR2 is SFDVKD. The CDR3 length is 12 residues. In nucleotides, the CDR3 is TGTGCCACCAGTGATGAAGTATATGGCTACACCTTC. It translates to CATSDEVYGYTF.

The CDR3 DNA reads as TGCAGTGCTAGTTTACAGACCCAGTACTTC. This sequence encodes CSASLQTQYF. The rearrangement joins TRBV20-1 to TRBJ2-5; D ambiguous. The CDR3 covers 10 residues. Germline assignment: CDR1 DFQATT and CDR2 SNEGSKA (reference sequence). Trimming removed 3 bases from V and 6 bases from J, with 5 bases in between.

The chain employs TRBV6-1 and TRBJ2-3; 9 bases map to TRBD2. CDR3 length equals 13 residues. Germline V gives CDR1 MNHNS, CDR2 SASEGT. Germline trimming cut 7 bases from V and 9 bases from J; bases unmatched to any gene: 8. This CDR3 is CASTERTSGTQYF. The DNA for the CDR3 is TGTGCCAGCACCGAGCGAACTAGCGGGACGCAGTATTTT.

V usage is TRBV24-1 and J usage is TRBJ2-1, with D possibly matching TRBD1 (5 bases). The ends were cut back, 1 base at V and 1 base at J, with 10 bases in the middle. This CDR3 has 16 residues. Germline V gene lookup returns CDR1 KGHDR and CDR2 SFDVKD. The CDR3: CATSDLQDGSYNEQFF. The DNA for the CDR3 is TGTGCCACCAGTGATTTACAGGACGGATCCTACAATGAGCAGTTCTTC.

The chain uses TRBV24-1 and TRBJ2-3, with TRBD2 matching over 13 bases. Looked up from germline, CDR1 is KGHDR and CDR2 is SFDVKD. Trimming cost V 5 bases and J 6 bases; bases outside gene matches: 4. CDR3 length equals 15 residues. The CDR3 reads CATSGTSGRADTQYF. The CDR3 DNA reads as TGTGCCACCAGTGGTACTAGCGGGAGGGCGGATACGCAGTATTTT.

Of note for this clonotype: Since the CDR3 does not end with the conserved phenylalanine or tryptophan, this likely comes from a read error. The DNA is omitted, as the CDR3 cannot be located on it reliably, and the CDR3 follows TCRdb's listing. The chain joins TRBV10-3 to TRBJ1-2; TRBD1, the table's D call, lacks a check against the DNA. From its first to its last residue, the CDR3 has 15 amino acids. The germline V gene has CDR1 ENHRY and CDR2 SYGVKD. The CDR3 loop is CAISESPRGNYGHTL.

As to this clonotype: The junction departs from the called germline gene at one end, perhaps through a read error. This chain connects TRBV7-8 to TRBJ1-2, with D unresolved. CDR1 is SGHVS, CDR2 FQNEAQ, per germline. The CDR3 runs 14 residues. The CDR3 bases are TGTGCCAGCAACTTAGCTGTTCAAGCTAATGGCTACACCTTC. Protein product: CASNLAVQANGYTF.

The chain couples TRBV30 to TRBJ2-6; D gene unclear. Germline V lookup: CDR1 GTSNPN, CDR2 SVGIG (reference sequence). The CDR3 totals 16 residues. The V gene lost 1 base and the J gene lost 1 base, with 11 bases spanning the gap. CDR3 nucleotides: TGTGCCTGGAGTGGAGCTACAGTGTCTGGGGCCAACGTCCTGACTTTC. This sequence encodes CAWSGATVSGANVLTF. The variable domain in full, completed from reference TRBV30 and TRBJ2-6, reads SQTIHQWPATLVQPVGSPLSLECTVEGTSNPNLYWYRQAAGRGLQLLFYSVGIGQISSEVPQNLSASRPQDRQFILSSKKLLLSDSGFYLCAWSGATVSGANVLTFGAGSRLTVL.